These 3 T cell receptor beta chains came from one sample sequenced in a study of cytomegalovirus exposure and HLA in healthy donors. It was with 60 Vbeta and 13 Jbeta primers that the PCR ran. Clones were read by immunoSEQ multiplex PCR, and TCRdb kept only the in-frame ones, dropping some. The sample records fewer than 200,000 clones, about 10% being singletons. Sequencing used PBMCs. The receptors stem from a woman aged 25 to 39 in good health and CMV-seropositive.

The chain links TRBV4-1 to TRBJ1-1; 11 nucleotides line up with TRBD1. Losses at the gene ends were 3 bases for V and 4 bases for J; bases not matched to a gene: 19. CDR3 length equals 20 residues. Germline assignment: CDR1 MGHRA and CDR2 YSYEKL. The CDR3 DNA is TGCGCCAGCAGCCAGAGTTTTTACGGGACAGGGGGGGAAAGGAGCACTGAAGCTTTCTTT. Translated, it gives CASSQSFYGTGGERSTEAFF.

The V gene is TRBV5-1, the J gene TRBJ2-7; a possible D gene is TRBD1 (6 bases). V was shortened by 0 bases and J by 6 bases, with 16 bases between the two germline ends. This CDR3 is built from 15 residues. Germline lookup yields CDR1 SGHRS and CDR2 YFSETQ. The CDR3 protein is CASSLGTALGREQYF. The CDR3 region has the DNA TGCGCCAGCAGCTTGGGGACAGCCTTAGGGCGCGAGCAGTACTTC.

The chain recombines TRBV5-1 with TRBJ2-3, with a possible D match to TRBD1 (6 bases). CDR3 length: 14 residues. Germline CDR1 reads SGHRS; CDR2 reads YFSETQ. Trimming took 7 bases from V and 6 from J, leaving 18 bases between them. The CDR3 loop reads CASQGGRGSDTQYF. The CDR3 DNA is TGCGCCAGCCAGGGTGGCAGGGGTTCGGATACGCAGTATTTT.